These 23 T cell receptor beta chains were all obtained from the same sample, sequenced in a study of shared clonotypes between healthy human individuals. TCRdb's copy holds only in-frame clones and misses some; the assay was immunoSEQ multiplex PCR. There are roughly 660,000 clones in the sample; 90% occur only once, and 34% lies in the top ten. The specimen sequenced was memory CD8+ T cells from PBMCs. Subset meaning: CD45RO+ cells pooled with CCR7-negative TemRA cells. The receptor set was obtained from a man aged 18-30 years in good health. Some clones in this sample may be carry-over from other donors' samples.

The chain couples TRBV4-3 to TRBJ2-2, with 8 bases lining up with TRBD1. This CDR3 region has 15 residues. Unmatched junction bases numbered 6, after V lost 4 bases and J lost 5 bases. CDR1 and CDR2 (germline): LGHNA, YSLEER. This CDR3 is CASSPGQGWTGELFF. CDR3 nucleotides: TGCGCCAGCAGCCCCGGACAGGGTTGGACCGGGGAGCTGTTTTTT.

The chain links TRBV28 to TRBJ1-3; D uncertain. The CDR3 totals 17 residues. Germline loops: CDR1 MDHEN, CDR2 SYDVKM. Trimming pared 3 bases from V and 0 bases from J, leaving 15 bases between. The CDR3 protein is CASSLLVQPSSGNTIYF. Here the CDR3 DNA reads TGTGCCAGCAGTTTGTTAGTACAGCCAAGCTCTGGAAACACCATATATTTT.

V and J are TRBV9 and TRBJ2-7; D might be TRBD2 (6 bases). CDR1 SGDLS and CDR2 YYNGEE come from the germline V gene. The CDR3 spans 15 residues. V was pared by 0 bases and J by 2 bases, with 12 bases between. In DNA, the CDR3 is TGTGCCAGCAGCGTAGGTTTAGCGGCGACCTACGAGCAGTACTTC. As protein: CASSVGLAATYEQYF.

The chain links TRBV27 to TRBJ1-5, with D unclear. CDR1 is MNHEY, CDR2 SMNVEV, per germline (reference sequence). Trimming stripped 2 bases from V and 0 bases from J, with 8 bases between. CDR3 length: 15 amino acids. This CDR3 reads CASSLQVDSNQPQHF. The CDR3 DNA follows: TGTGCCAGCAGTTTACAGGTGGATAGCAATCAGCCCCAGCATTTT.

The V gene is TRBV27, the J gene TRBJ1-5, with TRBD1 as a possible D gene (5 bases). V dropped 6 bases and J dropped 3 bases, with 12 bases sitting between them. Germline values: CDR1 MNHEY, CDR2 SMNVEV (reference sequence). This CDR3 spans 14 amino acids. CDR3 protein: CASRGGLNNQPQHF. Here the CDR3 DNA reads TGTGCCAGCAGGGGGGGTCTTAACAATCAGCCCCAGCATTTT.

J is TRBJ2-1 and V is TRBV9; 7 nucleotides line up with TRBD2. The CDR3 is 14 amino acids. V lost 6 bases to trimming and J lost 3 bases; unmatched junction nucleotides: 6. Germline V gene data show CDR1 as SGDLS and CDR2 as YYNGEE. The CDR3 bases are TGTGCCAGCACGGCGGGAGTAGGCTACAATGAGCAGTTCTTC. Protein sequence: CASTAGVGYNEQFF.

The genes are TRBV7-8 and TRBJ1-1; tentative D call: TRBD1 (6 bases). CDR1 and CDR2 from the germline V gene are SGHVS and FQNEAQ. Deletions cut 9 bases from V and 5 bases from J, with 13 bases between. The CDR3 length is 12 residues. CDR3: CASRGGWTEAFF. In nucleotides, the CDR3 is TGTGCCAGTAGAGGGGGTTGGACTGAAGCTTTCTTT. The variable domain in full, with the rest retrieved from reference TRBV7-8 and TRBJ1-1, is GAGVSQSPRYKVAKRGQDVALRCDPISGHVSLFWYQQALGQGPEFLTYFQNEAQLDKSGLPSDRFFAERPEGSVSTLKIQRTQQEDSAVYLCASRGGWTEAFFGQGTRLTVV.

V is TRBV15 and J is TRBJ1-3, with 10 bases identical to TRBD1. The germline gives CDR1 LNHNV, CDR2 YYDKDF (reference sequence). The junction had 0 bases not matched to a gene; V was cut back by 0 bases and J by 4 bases. The CDR3 is 15 amino acids. The CDR3 nucleotides are TGTGCCACCAGCAGAGAGACAGGGGGCGGAAACACCATATATTTT. It encodes CATSRETGGGNTIYF. The complete variable domain, with remaining parts taken from reference TRBV15 and TRBJ1-3, reads DAMVIQNPRYQVTQFGKPVTLSCSQTLNHNVMYWYQQKSSQAPKLLFHYYDKDFNNEADTPDNFQSRRPNTSFCFLDIRSPGLGDTAMYLCATSRETGGGNTIYFGEGSWLTVV.

V gene TRBV4-3 combines with J gene TRBJ2-1; 11 bases match TRBD2. V shed 0 bases and J 5 bases; nucleotides not matched to a gene: 9. The CDR3 loop spans 18 amino acids. Germline lookup yields CDR1 LGHNA and CDR2 YSLEER. The CDR3 here is CASSQDPPSGRINNEQFF. CDR3 DNA: TGCGCCAGCAGCCAAGATCCTCCTAGCGGGAGGATTAACAATGAGCAGTTCTTC.

This clone was counted once. V gene TRBV29-1 combines with J gene TRBJ2-1; 8 positions match TRBD1. The V and J ends lost 2 bases and 4 bases, in that order; junction bases with no gene match: 7. Germline CDR1 and CDR2: SQVTM and ANQGSEA. The CDR3 contains 15 residues. The CDR3 loop reads CSVEPQGAPYNEQFF. CDR3 nucleotides: TGCAGCGTTGAACCCCAGGGGGCGCCTTACAATGAGCAGTTCTTC.

Comment on this clone: The sample contains more than one DNA sequence encoding this CDR3. The rearrangement joins TRBV5-1 to TRBJ2-7; the match to TRBD2 covers 8 bases. The CDR3 covers 14 residues. V lost 0 bases, J lost 2 bases, and 1 base stayed unmatched. From germline, CDR1 is SGHRS and CDR2 YFSETQ. CDR3 sequence: CASSLAGGTYEQYF. The CDR3 DNA reads as TGCGCCAGCAGCTTGGCGGGAGGGACCTACGAGCAGTACTTC.

In its sample, this clone was seen once. This chain uses TRBV5-1 with TRBJ2-3; 11 nucleotides agree with TRBD2. Unmatched junction bases numbered 3, after V lost 0 bases and J lost 0 bases. Germline CDR1 is SGHRS and CDR2 is YFSETQ. CDR3 length: 17 amino acids. The CDR3 spells CASSLETSGVSTDTQYF. The CDR3 DNA is TGCGCCAGCAGCTTGGAGACTAGCGGGGTTAGCACAGATACGCAGTATTTT.

This chain joins TRBV6-5 and TRBJ2-1; 10 positions agree with TRBD2. Germline V lookup: CDR1 MNHEY, CDR2 SVGAGI. The CDR3 spans 14 residues. Losses at the gene ends were 5 bases for V and 2 bases for J; bases not matched to a gene: 0. The CDR3 nucleotides are TGTGCCAGCAGTGGACTAGCGGCCTACAATGAGCAGTTCTTC. Protein product: CASSGLAAYNEQFF.

The genes are TRBV10-3 and TRBJ2-7; 7 bases are a match to TRBD1. The CDR3 runs 11 residues. The V and J ends lost 6 bases and 6 bases, in that order; junction bases with no gene match: 2. CDR1 is ENHRY, CDR2 SYGVKD, per germline. The CDR3 loop is CAISPGGEQYF. The CDR3 region has the DNA TGTGCCATCAGCCCAGGGGGCGAGCAGTACTTC.

The chain uses TRBV4-3 and TRBJ2-7; D is unclear. The CDR3 contains 15 residues. V lost 1 base to trimming and J lost 0 bases, with 10 bases between them. Germline loops: CDR1 LGHNA, CDR2 YSLEER. As DNA, the CDR3 is TGCGCCAGCAGCCAAGTTTTCAGGAGCTCCTACGAGCAGTACTTC. Protein sequence: CASSQVFRSSYEQYF.

The rearrangement uses TRBV7-9 and TRBJ2-5; D is ambiguous. CDR3 length equals 13 residues. V gave up 5 bases and J gave up 4 bases, with 11 bases separating them. Germline lookup yields CDR1 SEHNR and CDR2 FQNEAQ (reference sequence). Here the CDR3 DNA reads TGTGCCAGCAGCACAGTAGGCCCAGAGACCCAGTACTTC. It specifies CASSTVGPETQYF.

The chain recombines TRBV4-1 with TRBJ2-2; D remains unclear. The germline V and J ends were trimmed by 0 bases and 1 base, with 12 bases remaining between them. Germline values: CDR1 MGHRA, CDR2 YSYEKL. CDR3 length: 17 residues. The CDR3, as DNA: TGCGCCAGCAGCCAAGATCATACACAAATGAACACCGGGGAGCTGTTTTTT. Amino acids: CASSQDHTQMNTGELFF.

The chain joins TRBV6-5 to TRBJ1-1; D is possibly TRBD1 (5 bases). Germline CDR1 MNHEY, CDR2 SVGAGI. The CDR3 is made up of 15 amino acids. Deletions cut 0 bases from V and 5 bases from J, with 13 bases between. CDR3 loop: CASSYSGGGLTEAFF. For the CDR3, the DNA is TGTGCCAGCAGTTACTCGGGCGGGGGTTTGACTGAAGCTTTCTTT.

This chain connects TRBV25-1 to TRBJ2-5, with a tentative D call TRBD1 (5 bases). The J call could be wrong; TRBJ2-7 is a better fit for the DNA end. The germline V gene encodes CDR1 MGHDK and CDR2 SYGVNS. The CDR3 is 11 amino acids. The CDR3 spells CASTGAYEQYF. Here the CDR3 DNA reads TGTGCCAGCACTGGGGCTTACGAGCAGTACTTC.

Worth noting for this clone: The conserved closing phenylalanine or tryptophan is absent in this CDR3, likely reflecting a read error. Because the CDR3's place on the DNA is in doubt, the DNA is left out and the CDR3 is given as listed by TCRdb. The J gene is TRBJ2-7, the V gene TRBV19; TRBD2 was called by the table and not checked on the DNA. A total of 13 residues make up the CDR3, ends included. From germline, CDR1 is LNHDA and CDR2 SQIVND (reference sequence). This chain's CDR3 is CASSIVGTSGIEY.

This chain joins TRBV7-9 and TRBJ2-5; 7 bases fit TRBD1. This CDR3 region has 13 residues. J was trimmed by 5 bases and V by 5 bases; bases with no gene match: 5. Germline loops: CDR1 SEHNR, CDR2 FQNEAQ (reference sequence). Here the CDR3 reads CASSAQGWETQYF. Written as DNA, the CDR3 is TGTGCCAGCAGCGCACAGGGGTGGGAGACCCAGTACTTC.

This chain links TRBV28 with TRBJ2-2, with a possible D match to TRBD2 (5 bases). V dropped 6 bases and J dropped 1 base, with 15 bases sitting between them. In germline, CDR1 is MDHEN, CDR2 SYDVKM. The CDR3 length is 16 residues. The CDR3 nucleotides are TGTGCCAGCAGGATACACGGACTGAAGAACACCGGGGAGCTGTTTTTT. Translated: CASRIHGLKNTGELFF.

Concerning this clone itself: Other DNA variants within this sample encode the same CDR3. V usage is TRBV4-2 and J usage is TRBJ1-1, with D maybe TRBD1 (6 bases). Per the germline V gene, CDR1 is LGHNA and CDR2 is YNFKEQ. The CDR3 sequence is 14 residues long. Trimming shortened V by 0 bases and J by 2 bases, and 7 bases separated the two germline ends. The CDR3 bases are TGTGCCAGCAGCCAAGAGGGGGGCAACACTGAAGCTTTCTTT. Translated: CASSQEGGNTEAFF.